A single T cell receptor beta chain is shown here with its context. The CDR3 loop spans 15 amino acids. V was pared by 0 bases and J by 3 bases, with 10 bases between. CDR1 and CDR2 (germline): SGHRS, YFSETQ. This record comes from a study of OX40 agonist ivuxolimab in advanced cancers. Clones were sequenced by immunoSEQ multiplex PCR, and TCRdb holds only the in-frame ones, with some missing. The table includes 60,000 to 85,000 clones, over 80% detected once. The chain couples TRBV5-1 to TRBJ1-5; no firm D call. The TCR was taken from an adult with an advanced solid tumor such as melanoma, head and neck, liver or kidney cancer. Sample: CD4+ or CD8+ T cells sorted from blood, taken in a trial of the OX40 agonist ivuxolimab. The CDR3 sequence: CASSLGGYNNQPQHF. CDR3 in DNA: TGCGCCAGCAGCTTGGGGGGATACAACAATCAGCCCCAGCATTTT.